This TCR beta chain was recovered during a study of persistence of HIV-infected CD4 T cells. Germline CDR1 reads SGHDN; CDR2 reads FVKESK. This CDR3 comprises 15 residues. V was cut by 0 bases and J by 7 bases, with 15 bases left in between. Cells were stimulated with CMV-infected fibroblast lysates at approximately 10 ug/mL. CD40L-negative CD69-negative CD45RO-high memory CD4+ T cells were sorted as populations depleted of antigen-responding cells. Comment on this clone: As yet, its antigen is unknown.

The immunoSEQ assay was version 4, run in survey mode. TCRdb's table, derived via immunoSEQ multiplex PCR, lists solely in-frame clones and lacks some. The repertoire includes around 35,000 clones, around 80% of them detected once, and approximately 1.5% sits in the top ten. The chain recombines TRBV14 with TRBJ1-2, with D possibly matching TRBD1 (5 bases). The sample consisted of CD4+ T cells sorted from PBMCs after roughly 20-hour stimulation, taken from a patient who received antiretroviral therapy. The receptor comes from an adult man with HIV who was CMV-seropositive. The CDR3 DNA is TGTGCCAGCAGCCAAGAATGGGACTTGGGGGTTGGCTACACCTTC. It codes for CASSQEWDLGVGYTF.